Below are 19 T cell receptor beta chains sequenced from a single sample in a study of blood T cell repertoires in COVID-19. TCRdb keeps only in-frame clones here, not all; method: immunoSEQ multiplex PCR. The repertoire holds 200,000 to 300,000 clones, with around four fifths as singletons. The source material was peripheral blood. These receptors originate from a man aged 55 to 70 with acute or convalescent COVID-19.

This clone turned up a few times. This chain connects TRBV5-5 to TRBJ1-2; maybe TRBD1 (6 bases). The germline CDR1 and CDR2 sequences are SGHKS and YYEKEE (reference sequence). The V and J ends lost 4 bases and 8 bases respectively, with 21 bases between them. The CDR3 totals 15 residues. In DNA, the CDR3 is TGTGCCAGCAGCCCTCAGGGCGGGGGCGGAGTGGGCTACACCTTC. It codes for CASSPQGGGGVGYTF.

This sequence joins TRBV7-9 and TRBJ2-1, with D possibly TRBD2 on 5 matching bases. Germline values: CDR1 SEHNR, CDR2 FQNEAQ (reference sequence). The ends were cut back, 6 bases at V and 0 bases at J, with 15 bases in the middle. The CDR3 is 16 residues long. The CDR3 sequence: CASSPLATSSYNEQFF. The CDR3 bases are TGTGCCAGCAGTCCGTTAGCGACCAGCTCCTACAATGAGCAGTTCTTC.

This clone was counted a few times. V is TRBV19 and J is TRBJ2-6, with D maybe TRBD1 (7 bases). The CDR3 covers 18 residues. Germline CDR1 reads LNHDA; CDR2 reads SQIVND (reference sequence). V lost 3 bases and J 0 bases, leaving 15 bases between the germline ends. The CDR3 nucleotides are TGTGCCAGTAGTATCGGACAGGACTATGTCTCTGGGGCCAACGTCCTGACTTTC. Amino acid sequence: CASSIGQDYVSGANVLTF.

The V gene is TRBV15, the J gene TRBJ2-3, with D tentatively TRBD1 (6 bases). Trimming left V 3 bases short and J 5 bases short, with 15 bases between. There are 15 residues in the CDR3. Germline assignment: CDR1 LNHNV and CDR2 YYDKDF (reference sequence). This CDR3 is CATSRPGVPRDTQYF. The DNA of the CDR3 is TGTGCCACCAGCAGGCCAGGGGTCCCGAGAGATACGCAGTATTTT.

The chain uses TRBV7-3 and TRBJ1-2; TRBD1 aligns across 9 bases. Losses at the gene ends were 5 bases for V and 8 bases for J; bases not matched to a gene: 18. This CDR3 spans 17 amino acids. CDR1 is SGHTA and CDR2 is FQGTGA in the germline V gene. The CDR3 loop reads CASSVIAGTGLVGGYTF. CDR3 DNA: TGTGCCAGCAGCGTTATCGCCGGGACAGGGTTAGTAGGAGGCTACACCTTC.

This clone was observed a handful of times. The V call is TRBV11-2, the J call TRBJ1-2; D is ambiguous. Trimming took 5 bases from V and 4 from J, leaving 17 bases between them. The length of the CDR3 is 15 residues. Germline values: CDR1 SGHAT, CDR2 FQNNGV. The CDR3 region is CASSLEASARYGYTF. The CDR3 DNA reads TGTGCCAGCAGCCTGGAGGCCTCTGCGCGCTATGGCTACACCTTC.

The J gene is TRBJ2-5, the V gene TRBV9; D may be TRBD2 (6 bases). The V gene lost 7 bases and the J gene lost 5 bases, with 24 bases spanning the gap. The CDR3 runs 16 residues. The germline V gene encodes CDR1 SGDLS and CDR2 YYNGEE. DNA of the CDR3: TGTGCCAGCGACCCGGGGGATGGGGGAGTAGCGGAGACCCAGTACTTC. Translating it yields CASDPGDGGVAETQYF.

The CDR3 bases are TGCAGCGTTGAAGAGGAGGACAGAGCATCCTACGAGCAGTACTTC. It specifies CSVEEEDRASYEQYF. The V and J genes are TRBV29-1 and TRBJ2-7, with a tentative D call TRBD1 (6 bases). CDR3 length equals 15 residues. CDR1 and CDR2 from the germline V gene are SQVTM and ANQGSEA. V was cut by 0 bases and J by 1 base, with 13 bases left in between.

This clone was recorded a few times. This chain uses TRBV28 with TRBJ2-1; 13 bases line up with TRBD2. The germline V gene has CDR1 MDHEN and CDR2 SYDVKM. The CDR3 length is 18 residues. V lost 6 bases, J lost 4 bases, and 12 bases stayed unmatched. CDR3 loop: CASRGSTGTSGVYNEQFF. The CDR3 DNA reads TGTGCCAGCAGGGGCTCGACGGGGACTAGCGGGGTTTACAATGAGCAGTTCTTC. Together with reference TRBV28 and TRBJ2-1, the CDR3 gives the full variable domain: DVKVTQSSRYLVKRTGEKVFLECVQDMDHENMFWYRQDPGLGLRLIYFSYDVKMKEKGDIPEGYSVSREKKERFSLILESASTNQTSMYLCASRGSTGTSGVYNEQFFGPGTRLTVL.

This clone appeared a few times. The rearrangement joins TRBV7-8 to TRBJ2-3; D unclear. There are 13 residues in the CDR3. Germline values: CDR1 SGHVS, CDR2 FQNEAQ. Trimming left V 8 bases short and J 6 bases short, with 15 bases between. CDR3 protein: CASCSDSWDTQYF. CDR3 bases: TGTGCCAGCTGCTCAGACTCCTGGGATACGCAGTATTTT. The whole variable domain, remainder taken from reference TRBV7-8 and TRBJ2-3, is GAGVSQSPRYKVAKRGQDVALRCDPISGHVSLFWYQQALGQGPEFLTYFQNEAQLDKSGLPSDRFFAERPEGSVSTLKIQRTQQEDSAVYLCASCSDSWDTQYFGPGTRLTVL.

The V and J genes are TRBV4-1 and TRBJ1-1, with D possibly TRBD1 on 6 matching bases. This CDR3 has 15 residues. Trimming took off 1 base at V and 0 bases at J, with 9 bases between the two ends. Germline V gene data show CDR1 as MGHRA and CDR2 as YSYEKL. CDR3: CASSQARTVNTEAFF. CDR3 nucleotide sequence: TGCGCCAGCAGCCAAGCCAGGACAGTGAACACTGAAGCTTTCTTT.

The chain couples TRBV27 to TRBJ1-2; 11 nucleotides align to TRBD1. J was trimmed by 4 bases and V by 2 bases; bases with no gene match: 6. This CDR3 comprises 16 residues. CDR1 and CDR2 (germline): MNHEY, SMNVEV (reference sequence). CDR3 sequence reads: CASSLAGTGGTYGYTF. The DNA of the CDR3 is TGTGCCAGCAGTTTAGCAGGGACAGGGGGAACCTATGGCTACACCTTC.

This clone occurred a few times. The rearrangement uses TRBV19 and TRBJ2-6; weak D call: TRBD1 (5 bases). There are 19 residues in the CDR3. The V gene lost 0 bases and the J gene lost 0 bases, with 15 bases spanning the gap. Germline V gene data show CDR1 as LNHDA and CDR2 as SQIVND (reference sequence). The CDR3 sequence is CASSIEGNRFRSGANVLTF. Here the CDR3 DNA reads TGTGCCAGTAGTATAGAGGGGAACAGGTTCCGCTCTGGGGCCAACGTCCTGACTTTC.

This chain joins TRBV19 and TRBJ1-1; 9 nucleotides align to TRBD1. J was trimmed by 4 bases and V by 6 bases; bases with no gene match: 3. CDR1 is LNHDA, CDR2 SQIVND, per germline (reference sequence). The CDR3 spans 13 residues. The CDR3 nucleotides are TGTGCCAGTAGACCGGGACAGGGCACTGAAGCTTTCTTT. It specifies CASRPGQGTEAFF.

The J gene is TRBJ2-7, the V gene TRBV25-1; perhaps TRBD1 as D (7 bases). The V end lost 10 bases, the J end lost 6 bases, and 19 bases lay between the germline ends. The CDR3 runs to 13 residues. Germline loops: CDR1 MGHDK, CDR2 SYGVNS. CDR3 loop: CATGGGGRVEQYF. The CDR3 DNA reads as TGTGCCACCGGAGGGGGCGGGCGGGTCGAGCAGTACTTC.

The chain employs TRBV5-6 and TRBJ1-2, with D maybe TRBD1 (5 bases). Trimming removed 1 base at V and 8 bases at J, with 18 bases between. Germline V gene data show CDR1 as SGHDT and CDR2 as YYEEEE. The CDR3 loop spans 15 amino acids. The CDR3 nucleotides read TGTGCCAGCAGCTTGATAATGCCAGGGCATTTAGGCTACACCTTC. It encodes CASSLIMPGHLGYTF. The whole variable domain, remainder taken from reference TRBV5-6 and TRBJ1-2, is DAGVTQSPTHLIKTRGQQVTLRCSPKSGHDTVSWYQQALGQGPQFIFQYYEEEERQRGNFPDRFSGHQFPNYSSELNVNALLLGDSALYLCASSLIMPGHLGYTFGSGTRLTVV.

This chain links TRBV15 with TRBJ2-7; possibly TRBD1 for D (5 bases). The CDR3 has 14 amino acids. Looked up from germline, CDR1 is LNHNV and CDR2 is YYDKDF (reference sequence). Between the trimmed V and J ends, which lost 3 bases and 1 base, there was a span of 10 bases. For the CDR3, the DNA is TGTGCCACCAGCAGGACAGTAAAATCCTACGAGCAGTACTTC. It translates to CATSRTVKSYEQYF.

The rearrangement uses TRBV28 and TRBJ2-2; TRBD2 agrees at 11 bases. Germline CDR1 MDHEN, CDR2 SYDVKM. After removal of 4 bases from V and 5 bases from J, the junction contained 9 bases not matched to a gene. The CDR3 sequence is 17 residues long. The CDR3 loop reads CASSSTLAGGPTGELFF. The CDR3 region has the DNA TGTGCCAGCAGTTCAACCTTAGCGGGAGGGCCGACCGGGGAGCTGTTTTTT.

The chain couples TRBV4-3 to TRBJ2-1, with D perhaps TRBD2 (5 bases). V was pared by 6 bases and J by 0 bases, with 9 bases between. The CDR3 has 14 residues. Germline CDR1 reads LGHNA; CDR2 reads YSLEER. CDR3 in DNA: TGCGCCAGCAGAAGGGAGAGCTCCTACAATGAGCAGTTCTTC. This gives the protein CASRRESSYNEQFF.